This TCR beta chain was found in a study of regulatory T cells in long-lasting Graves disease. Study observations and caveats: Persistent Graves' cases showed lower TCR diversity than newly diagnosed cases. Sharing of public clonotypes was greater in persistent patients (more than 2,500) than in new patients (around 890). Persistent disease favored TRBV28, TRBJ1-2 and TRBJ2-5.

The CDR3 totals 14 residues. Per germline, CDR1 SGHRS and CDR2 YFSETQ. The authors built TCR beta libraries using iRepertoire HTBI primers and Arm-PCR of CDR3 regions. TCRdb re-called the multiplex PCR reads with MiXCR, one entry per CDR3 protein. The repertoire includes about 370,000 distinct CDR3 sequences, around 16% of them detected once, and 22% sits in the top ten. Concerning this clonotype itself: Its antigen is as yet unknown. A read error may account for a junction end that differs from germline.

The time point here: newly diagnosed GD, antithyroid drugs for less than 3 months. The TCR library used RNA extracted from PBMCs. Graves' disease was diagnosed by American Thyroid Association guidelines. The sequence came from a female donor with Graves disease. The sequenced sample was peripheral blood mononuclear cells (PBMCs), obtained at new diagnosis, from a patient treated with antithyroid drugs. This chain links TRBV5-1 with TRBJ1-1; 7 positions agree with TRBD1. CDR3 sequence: CTSSLGTENTEAFF. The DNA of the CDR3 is TGCACCAGCAGCTTGGGGACAGAGAACACTGAAGCTTTCTTT.